The present TCR beta chain was sequenced within a study of control samples from healthy donors and cancer patients. Only a few counts were recorded for this clone. Data came from immunoSEQ multiplex PCR; TCRdb stores just in-frame clones and leaves some out. The repertoire holds roughly 120,000 clones, with roughly 90% as singletons. This sequence originates from a man aged 50 or older in good health. Sequencing was performed on blood.

The CDR3 DNA reads TGTGCCAGCTCACCACTGGGGGATCCGGGCGGCTACACCTTC. It codes for CASSPLGDPGGYTF. The chain recombines TRBV18 with TRBJ1-2, with D perhaps matching TRBD1 (5 bases). Germline CDR1 KGHSH, CDR2 LQKENI. CDR3 length equals 14 residues. Trimming took off 1 base at V and 8 bases at J, with 14 bases between the two ends.